This TCR beta chain derives from a study of read filtering for tumor transcriptome and immune sequencing. Study information: DNase treatment preceded whole-transcriptome library preparation. Per sample, TCR-region reads ranged about 4.05 to 11 million by IR-seq, roughly 85 to 1,400 by RNA-seq.

Ten or more counts support this clonotype. Its antigen is not known. The length of the CDR3 is 14 residues. V dropped 1 base and J dropped 4 bases, with 10 bases sitting between them. CDR1 and CDR2 (germline): LGHDT, YNNKEL (reference sequence). The study, taken as a whole, reports: The sorted CD138-negative fraction was a mixed bone marrow immune population, not purified T cells.

Molecular barcoded adaptors covering alpha/delta and beta/gamma chains were used on roughly 400 ng RNA. TCRdb recomputed calls from the reads with MiXCR, one row per CDR3 protein. The sample has tens of thousands of distinct CDR3 sequences; approximately 13% are singletons. The gene calls are TRBV3-1 and TRBJ1-1; TRBD1 is a possible D gene (6 bases). This receptor was identified in a donor at least 40 years old with multiple myeloma. The sample was a population of CD138-negative cells sorted from bone marrow. The CDR3 here is CASSQVVRGTEAFF. CDR3 nucleotide sequence: TGTGCCAGCAGCCAAGTGGTCAGGGGCACTGAAGCTTTCTTT.